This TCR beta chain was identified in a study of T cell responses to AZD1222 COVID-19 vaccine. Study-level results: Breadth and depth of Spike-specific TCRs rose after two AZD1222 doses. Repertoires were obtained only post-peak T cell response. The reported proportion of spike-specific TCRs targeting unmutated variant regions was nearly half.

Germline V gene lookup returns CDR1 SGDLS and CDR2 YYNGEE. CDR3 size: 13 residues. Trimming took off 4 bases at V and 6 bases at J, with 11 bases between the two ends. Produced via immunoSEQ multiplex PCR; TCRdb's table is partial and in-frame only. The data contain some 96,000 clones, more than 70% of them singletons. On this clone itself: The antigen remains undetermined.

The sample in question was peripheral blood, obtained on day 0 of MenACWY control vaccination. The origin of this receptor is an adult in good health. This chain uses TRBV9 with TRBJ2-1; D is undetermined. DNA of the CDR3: TGTGCCAGCAGCTTTGGGGTGGGCAATGAGCAGTTCTTC. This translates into CASSFGVGNEQFF.